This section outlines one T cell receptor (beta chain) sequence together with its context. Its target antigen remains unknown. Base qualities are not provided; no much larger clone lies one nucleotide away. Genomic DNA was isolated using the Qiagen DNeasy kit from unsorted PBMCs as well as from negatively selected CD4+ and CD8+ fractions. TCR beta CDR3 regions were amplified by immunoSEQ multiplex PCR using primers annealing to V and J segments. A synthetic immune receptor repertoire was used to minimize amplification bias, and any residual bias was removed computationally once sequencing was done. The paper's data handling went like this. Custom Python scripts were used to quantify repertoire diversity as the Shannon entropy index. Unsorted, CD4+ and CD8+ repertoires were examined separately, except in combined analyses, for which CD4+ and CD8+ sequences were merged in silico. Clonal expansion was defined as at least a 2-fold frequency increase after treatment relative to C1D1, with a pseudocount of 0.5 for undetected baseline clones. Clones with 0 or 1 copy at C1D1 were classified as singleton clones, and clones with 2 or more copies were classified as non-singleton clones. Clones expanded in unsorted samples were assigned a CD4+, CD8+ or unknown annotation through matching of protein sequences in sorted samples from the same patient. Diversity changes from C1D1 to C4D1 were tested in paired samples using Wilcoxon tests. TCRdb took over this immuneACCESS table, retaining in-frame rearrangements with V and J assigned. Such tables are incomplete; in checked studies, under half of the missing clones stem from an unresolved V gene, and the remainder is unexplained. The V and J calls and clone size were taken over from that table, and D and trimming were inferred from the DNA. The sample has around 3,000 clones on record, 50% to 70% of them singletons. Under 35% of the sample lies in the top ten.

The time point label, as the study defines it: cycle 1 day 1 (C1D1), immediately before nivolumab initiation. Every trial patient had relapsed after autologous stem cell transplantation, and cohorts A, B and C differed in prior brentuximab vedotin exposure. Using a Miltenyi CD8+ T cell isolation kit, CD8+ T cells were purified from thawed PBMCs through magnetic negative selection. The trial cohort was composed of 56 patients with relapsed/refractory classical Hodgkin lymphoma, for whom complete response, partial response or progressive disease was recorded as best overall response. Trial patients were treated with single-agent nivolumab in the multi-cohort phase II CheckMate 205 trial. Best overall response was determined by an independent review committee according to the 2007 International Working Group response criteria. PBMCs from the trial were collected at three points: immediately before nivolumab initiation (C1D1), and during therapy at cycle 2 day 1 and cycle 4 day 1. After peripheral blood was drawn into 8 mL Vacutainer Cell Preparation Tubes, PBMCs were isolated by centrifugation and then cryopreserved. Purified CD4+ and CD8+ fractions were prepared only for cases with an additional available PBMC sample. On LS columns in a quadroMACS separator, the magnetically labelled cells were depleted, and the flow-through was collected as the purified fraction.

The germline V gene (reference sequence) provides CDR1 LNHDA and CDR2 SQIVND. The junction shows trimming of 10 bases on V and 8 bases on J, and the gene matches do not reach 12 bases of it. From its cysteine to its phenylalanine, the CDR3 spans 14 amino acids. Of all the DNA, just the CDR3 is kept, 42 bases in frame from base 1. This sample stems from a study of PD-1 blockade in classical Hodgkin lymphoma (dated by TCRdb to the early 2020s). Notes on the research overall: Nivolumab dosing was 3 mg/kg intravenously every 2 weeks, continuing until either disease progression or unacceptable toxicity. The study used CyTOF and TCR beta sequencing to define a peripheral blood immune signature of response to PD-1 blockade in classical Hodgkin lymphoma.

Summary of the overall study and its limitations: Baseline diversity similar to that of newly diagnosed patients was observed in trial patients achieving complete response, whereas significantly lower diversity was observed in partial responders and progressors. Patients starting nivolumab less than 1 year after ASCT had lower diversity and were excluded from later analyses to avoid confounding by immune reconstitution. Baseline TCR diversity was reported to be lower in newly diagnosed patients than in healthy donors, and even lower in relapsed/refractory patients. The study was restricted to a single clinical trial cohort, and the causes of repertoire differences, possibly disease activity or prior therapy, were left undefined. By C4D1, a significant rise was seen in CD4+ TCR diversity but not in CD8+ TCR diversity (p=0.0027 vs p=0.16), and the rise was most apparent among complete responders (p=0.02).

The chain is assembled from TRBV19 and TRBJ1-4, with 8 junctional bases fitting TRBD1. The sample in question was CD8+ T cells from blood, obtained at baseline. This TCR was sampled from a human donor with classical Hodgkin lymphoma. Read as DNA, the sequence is TGTGCCACCACGGTAGACAGGGGTGGCGAAAAACTGTTTTTT. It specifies CATTVDRGGEKLFF.